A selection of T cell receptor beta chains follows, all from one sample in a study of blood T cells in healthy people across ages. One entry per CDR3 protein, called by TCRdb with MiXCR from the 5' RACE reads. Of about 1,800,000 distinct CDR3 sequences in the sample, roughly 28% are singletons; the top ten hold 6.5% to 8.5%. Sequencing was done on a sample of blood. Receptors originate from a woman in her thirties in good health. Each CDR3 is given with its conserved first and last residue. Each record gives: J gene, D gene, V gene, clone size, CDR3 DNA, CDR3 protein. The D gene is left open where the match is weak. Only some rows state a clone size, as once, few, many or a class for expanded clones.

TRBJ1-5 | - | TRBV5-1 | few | TGCGCCAGCAGACCGGGCTGGGGTAGCAATCAGCCCCAGCATTTT | CASRPGWGSNQPQHF
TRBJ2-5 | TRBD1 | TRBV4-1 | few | TGCGCCAGCAGCCAAGGCAGGGGGCGCAGAGGACCTGGGGAGACCCAGTACTTC | CASSQGRGRRGPGETQYF
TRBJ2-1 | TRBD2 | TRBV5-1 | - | TGCGCCAGCAGCTTCGCACTAGCGGGATCGTCTAGCCCCTACAATGAGCAGTTCTTC | CASSFALAGSSSPYNEQFF
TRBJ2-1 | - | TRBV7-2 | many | TGTGCCAGCAGCCACCAAGGAGGGGCCACTATCGGGGAGCAGTTCTTC | CASSHQGGATIGEQFF
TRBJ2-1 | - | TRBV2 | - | TGTGCCAGCAGTGAAGGGGGTGGCCCCTACAATGAGCAGTTCTTC | CASSEGGGPYNEQFF
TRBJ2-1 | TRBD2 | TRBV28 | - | TGTGCCAGCAGGACTAGCGGGGGTGAGCAGTTCTTC | CASRTSGGEQFF
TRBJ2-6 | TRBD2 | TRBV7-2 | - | TGTGCCAGCAGCTCCGAAGCGGGGGCCGGACCTGGGGCCAACGTCCTGACTTTC | CASSSEAGAGPGANVLTF
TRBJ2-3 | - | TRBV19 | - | TGTGCCAGTACCCCGAAGGCAGGGAGCACAGATACGCAGTATTTT | CASTPKAGSTDTQYF
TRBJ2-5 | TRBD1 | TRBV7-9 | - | TGTGCCAGCAGCTGGGGACAGGGCCCGCTTCAAGAGACCCAGTACTTC | CASSWGQGPLQETQYF
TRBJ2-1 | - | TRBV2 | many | TGTGCCAGCAACCGGGAGCCAGACAATGAGCAGTTCTTC | CASNREPDNEQFF
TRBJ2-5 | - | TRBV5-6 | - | TGTGCCAGCAACTGGCGGAATCGGGACTCAGAGACCCAGTACTTC | CASNWRNRDSETQYF
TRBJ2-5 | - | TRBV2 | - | TGTGCCAGCAGTGGGGCCAACCAAGAGACCCAGTACTTC | CASSGANQETQYF
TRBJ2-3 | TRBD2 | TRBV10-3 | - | TGTGCCATCAGAAGAGCGGGAGGAAACACAGATACGCAGTATTTT | CAIRRAGGNTDTQYF